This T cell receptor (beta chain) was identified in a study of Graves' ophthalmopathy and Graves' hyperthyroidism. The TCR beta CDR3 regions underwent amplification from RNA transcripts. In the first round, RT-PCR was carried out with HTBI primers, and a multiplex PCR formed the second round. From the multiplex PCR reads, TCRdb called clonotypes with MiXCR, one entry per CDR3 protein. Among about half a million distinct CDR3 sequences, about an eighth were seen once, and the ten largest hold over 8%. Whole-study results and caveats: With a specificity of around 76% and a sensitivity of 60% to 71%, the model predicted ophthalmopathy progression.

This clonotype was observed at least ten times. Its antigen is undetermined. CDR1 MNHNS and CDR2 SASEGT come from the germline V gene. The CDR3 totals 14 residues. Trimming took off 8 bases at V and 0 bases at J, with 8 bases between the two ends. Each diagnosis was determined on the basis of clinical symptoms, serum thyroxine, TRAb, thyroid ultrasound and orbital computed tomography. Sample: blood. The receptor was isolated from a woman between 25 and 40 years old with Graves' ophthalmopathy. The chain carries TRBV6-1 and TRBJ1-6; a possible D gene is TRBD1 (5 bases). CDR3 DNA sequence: TGTGCCAGCTCAGGGAGCTCCTATAATTCACCCCTCCACTTT. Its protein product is CASSGSSYNSPLHF.